A selection of T cell receptor beta chains follows, all from one sample in a study of blood T cell repertoires in COVID-19. TCRdb keeps only in-frame clones here, not all; method: immunoSEQ multiplex PCR. In the table there are approximately 500,000 clones, 75% to 90% of which are singletons. Sequenced material: peripheral blood. Receptors originate from a human donor in a cohort sampled during active COVID-19. Each CDR3 is given with its conserved first and last residue. A D gene is named only where the DNA matches it firmly. For some rows the clone size is stated as once, few or many, or as a class when expanded; others skip it.

cdr3_nt,cdr3_aa,v_call,cdr3_length,clone_size,d_call,j_call
TGCGCCAGCAGCCAGAAACAGGGGAACTATGGCTACACCTTC,CASSQKQGNYGYTF,TRBV5-1,14,NA,TRBD1,TRBJ1-2
TGTGCCACCAGTGACACTCTCGACCTGGAGGTAGATACGCAGTATTTT,CATSDTLDLEVDTQYF,TRBV24-1,16,NA,NA,TRBJ2-3
TGTGCCAGCAGCTTGGTAACAGTTACTGAAGCTTTCTTT,CASSLVTVTEAFF,TRBV5-4,13,NA,NA,TRBJ1-1
TGTGCCAGCAGTTTATCGGGGTCGGGTGGCTACACCTTC,CASSLSGSGGYTF,TRBV28,13,NA,NA,TRBJ1-2
TGTGCCTGGTGGAGCGGGAGGGGAAGGCATACGCAGTATTTT,CAWWSGRGRHTQYF,TRBV30,14,NA,TRBD2,TRBJ2-3
TGTGCCAGCAGTTACTATTCCGGGACAGGCTATGGCTACACCTTC,CASSYYSGTGYGYTF,TRBV6-2/TRBV6-3,15,NA,TRBD1,TRBJ1-2
TGTGCTAGTTGGCAAAGGGGCTATGGCTACACCTTC,CASWQRGYGYTF,TRBV12-5,12,few,NA,TRBJ1-2
TGTGCCAGCAGCTTGGAATTTGGGCGAGGAACTCCCAGGGTGGCTTTCTTT,CASSLEFGRGTPRVAFF,TRBV5-8,17,NA,NA,TRBJ1-1
TGTGCCAGCAGTGTCGGGACAGGGGGGACAGATACGCAGTATTTT,CASSVGTGGTDTQYF,TRBV6-4,15,NA,TRBD1,TRBJ2-3
TGTGCCAGCAGTTTAGTGTTAGCGGGAGACACAGATACGCAGTATTTT,CASSLVLAGDTDTQYF,TRBV27,16,once,TRBD2,TRBJ2-3
TGTGCCAGCAGACAGGGGACAGGGGTTTCCTACGAGCAGTACTTC,CASRQGTGVSYEQYF,TRBV7-2,15,NA,TRBD1,TRBJ2-7
TGCAGCGTTGACCGATTGCAGGGGGCGACGGGCGCGGGAGGGCCGAATACGCAGTATTTT,CSVDRLQGATGAGGPNTQYF,TRBV29-1,20,NA,NA,TRBJ2-3
TGTGCCAGCAGCTTGAGGATGAAACAGGGTGTGAACACTGAAGCTTTCTTT,CASSLRMKQGVNTEAFF,TRBV5-6,17,NA,NA,TRBJ1-1
TGTGCCAGCAGTGAAGCGCTTTGGACAGGGCGGTCGGGGTATGGCTACACCTTC,CASSEALWTGRSGYGYTF,TRBV2,18,NA,TRBD1,TRBJ1-2
TGTGCCAGCTCACCGGGACAGGGGGCGGCGGTGAACACTGAAGCTTTCTTT,CASSPGQGAAVNTEAFF,TRBV18,17,NA,TRBD1,TRBJ1-1
TGTGCCTGGAGTGTATACGGGGAGGAGACCCAGTACTTC,CAWSVYGEETQYF,TRBV30,13,NA,NA,TRBJ2-5
TGTGCCAGCAGTTCTCAAGCGGGTGAAAAACTGTTTTTT,CASSSQAGEKLFF,TRBV12-3/TRBV12-4,13,NA,NA,TRBJ1-4
TGTGCCAGCAGCGCGTTGGGGCAGTTGGTTTCCGGGGCCAACGTCCTGACTTTC,CASSALGQLVSGANVLTF,TRBV5-4,18,once,NA,TRBJ2-6
TGCGCCAGCAGCTTACGGGGGACGGGCTATGGCTACACCTTC,CASSLRGTGYGYTF,TRBV5-1,14,NA,NA,TRBJ1-2
TGCGCCAGCAGCTCCGAGGCAGCAGAGACCCAGTACTTC,CASSSEAAETQYF,TRBV5-1,13,once,NA,TRBJ2-5
TGTGCCAGCAGCCCGGGGGTAGCGGGAGCAAAAGTTGGAGCAGATACGCAGTATTTT,CASSPGVAGAKVGADTQYF,TRBV5-4,19,NA,TRBD2,TRBJ2-3
TGTGCCAGCAGCATGGACAGGGGCAACTATGGCTACACCTTC,CASSMDRGNYGYTF,TRBV6-5,14,NA,TRBD1,TRBJ1-2
TGTGCCAGTAGTAAACAGGGGGCGCCAAATGAAAAACTGTTTTTT,CASSKQGAPNEKLFF,TRBV19,15,NA,TRBD1,TRBJ1-4
TGTGCCAGCAGCGTAGCTTTATTAGGACAATCAACTGAAGCTTTCTTT,CASSVALLGQSTEAFF,TRBV9,16,NA,NA,TRBJ1-1
TGTGCCAGCAGCCTAGCTGCAGACTACGAGCAGTACTTC,CASSLAADYEQYF,TRBV7-9,13,NA,NA,TRBJ2-7
TGTGCCAGCAGCCAAAGGGGTTACAATGAGCAGTTCTTC,CASSQRGYNEQFF,TRBV3-1/TRBV3-2,13,NA,NA,TRBJ2-1
TGTGCCAGCCTTAGCGGGGCAATAAGCACAGATACGCAGTATTTT,CASLSGAISTDTQYF,TRBV2,15,NA,TRBD2,TRBJ2-3
TGTGCCAGCAGCTTGTTAGCGGGAGGGGACTACGAGCAGTACTTC,CASSLLAGGDYEQYF,TRBV5-5,15,NA,TRBD2,TRBJ2-7
TGTGCCAGCAGTTACCAGGGCAGGGGGACTGAAGCTTTCTTT,CASSYQGRGTEAFF,TRBV6-5,14,NA,TRBD1,TRBJ1-1
TGTGCCAGCAGCTTAACGGGCACAGATACGCAGTATTTT,CASSLTGTDTQYF,TRBV5-6,13,NA,NA,TRBJ2-3
TGCGCCAGCAGCTTTAAGACAGGACTAGTGAACACTGAAGCTTTCTTT,CASSFKTGLVNTEAFF,TRBV5-1,16,many,NA,TRBJ1-1
TGTGCCAGCAGTCCCCGGGGGAGCACAGATACGCAGTATTTT,CASSPRGSTDTQYF,TRBV6-5,14,NA,NA,TRBJ2-3
TGCAGCGTTGAAGGAATCCAGGGGGCCGACCCTAAAGCTTTCTTT,CSVEGIQGADPKAFF,TRBV29-1,15,NA,TRBD1,TRBJ1-1